This T cell receptor beta chain appears in the sequencing data of a study of long-term antiretroviral therapy in people with HIV (dated by TCRdb to between 2021 and 2024). Regarding the complete study: The earliest samples were collected roughly a decade before the 2015 WHO recommendation for immediate ART, at a time when ART was usually postponed until CD4 counts fell. A total of some 200 cryopreserved PBMC samples came from roughly 30 adults with confirmed HIV infection and were collected serially over a mean of roughly six years (range 1-12). About two fifths of the roughly 30 participants with HIV were female. No cross-contamination during QIAcube processing turned up in test extractions that ran a monoclonal T-cell line alongside 33 polyclonal samples. Whether ART initiation and durable HIV suppression were associated with changes in peripheral blood TRB repertoire composition and diversity was tested in a retrospective serial study.

As to this clone: The clone's antigen remains unknown. No clone much larger than this one lies a single base away; base qualities are absent.

To be included, a participant needed at least one PBMC sample from before ART initiation plus at least two post-ART samples. All participants with HIV were treated in the United States of America. Before DNA extraction, cryopreserved samples of about 0.95-10 million PBMC were thawed and then washed. At the time of the earliest PBMC sample for each participant with HIV, ages ranged from about 23 to 60 years. Per participant, PBMC samples came from 1-4 timepoints prior to ART initiation and 2-8 timepoints following ART initiation, for a median of 7 samples. For every participant, serial HIV viral load, CD4+ T-cell count, ART history and demographic data were obtained. Using a Qiagen kit on a QIAcube, genomic DNA was extracted from unsorted PBMC, with samples processed in batches of 12. The immunoSEQ hsTCRB v3.0 assay was used at survey level resolution for TRB variable region sequencing. A depth of roughly 40,000-55,000 T-cell genomes per sample was targeted for TRB sequencing. Pooled TRB libraries were sequenced on an Illumina MiSeq with a v3 150-cycle kit. In the original analysis: Repertoire analysis was performed in R inside a reproducible Nextflow workflow that covered QC, data transformation and analysis. LymphoSeq2, an R package for exploring AIRR-Seq data, was used to implement custom analyses. A handful of samples that produced fewer than 5000 total TRB sequences were removed, so under 200 HIV repertoires were analyzed. Among the 190 or so HIV repertoires that were kept, around 60 were collected before ART initiation and some 130 were collected after ART initiation. Each repertoire was downsampled to 5000 TRB nucleotide sequences, and summary statistics were averaged across 100 downsampling iterations. TRB sequences were retained for analysis only if CDR3 regions of at least seven amino acids were present. Diversity was measured with a Shannon entropy-derived clonality score and the Gini coefficient. In the repertoire networks, any two of the top 5000 CDR3 amino acid sequences were connected whenever the two sequences differed by an edit distance of one. Antigen specificity groups and MHC restriction were predicted for TRB CDR3 amino acid sequences with GLIPH2. To flag known CMV, EBV, HIV or tissue antigen associations, CDR3 amino acid sequences were matched against VDJdb and McPAS-TCR. Pre-ART, post-ART and control groups were compared with Wilcoxon signed-rank tests and Holm-Bonferroni correction. Here the immuneACCESS table is served through TCRdb, limited to in-frame sequences with V and J called. Missing clones are a known gap in these copies; in checked studies unresolved V genes cover under half, and the rest lacks a known reason. Clone size and V and J calls were adopted from that table, with D and trimming inferred from the DNA. The table for this sample lists under 25,000 clones; about 82% of them were counted only once. The top ten clonotypes cover more than 9% of the sample.

The CDR3 starts with the cysteine, ends with the phenylalanine, and has 15 residues. The retained sequence is limited to the CDR3, 45 bases, with the frame set at the first base. The germline V gene yields MNHEY for CDR1 and SVGAGI for CDR2. V is reduced by 4 bases and J by 1 base, leaving a spacing of 12 bases between them. The full study reports these points: Inferences about post-ART repertoire changes are limited because no data were available on ART adherence, viral resistance or therapy changes. Samples dated from about 2003 to 2018, and the ART regimens used may be less effective than current ones. Because cell numbers in pre-ART samples were limited, unsorted PBMC were profiled instead of sorted CD4+ and CD8+ T cells. The repertoire was dominated across all time points by expanded TRB clones identified before ART initiation, although this dominance was seen to fluctuate and to decrease in many PLHIV after ART. Limited PBMC availability meant only the TCR beta chain was sequenced, without alpha chain pairing. Starting ART was linked to a significant rise in TRB diversity, yet even after long-term ART the diversity remained significantly lower than in transplant donor controls. CDR3 length ranges in HIV repertoires were narrower than in controls, and network structure suggested an antigen-experienced repertoire with only a slight naive shift after ART.

The clonotype was recovered from a man aged 35 to 55 with HIV. Sequences were derived from unsorted PBMCs, sampled 1.6 years after starting antiretroviral therapy. In this chain, TRBV6-5 is recombined with TRBJ2-3; D gene: possibly TRBD1, on 5 matching bases. CDR3 sequence: CASSSPLQGTDTQYF. The sequenced DNA is TGTGCCAGCAGTTCCCCCCTACAGGGCACAGATACGCAGTATTTT.